The clone carrying this T cell receptor (beta chain) has only one observation. Its antigen is not known. The data belong to a study of graft-versus-host responses after intestinal transplantation. Across the study: The transplants performed in recipients were multivisceral, liver-intestinal, or isolated intestinal.

Libraries were prepared by immunoSEQ multiplex PCR; TCRdb keeps only in-frame clonotypes and omits some of them. This sample has around 120,000 clones; approximately 90% occur once, and the top ten carry roughly 0.2%. The CDR3 is 16 residues long. From germline, CDR1 is MNHNY and CDR2 SVGAGI (reference sequence). Trimming took 2 bases from V and 0 from J, leaving 11 bases between them. The receptor was derived from a human donor who received an intestinal transplant. J is TRBJ1-5 and V is TRBV6-6, with D possibly matching TRBD1 (6 bases). Sequences were derived from unstimulated CD4+ T cells sorted from spleen or lymph node cells, sampled before intestinal transplant. The DNA for the CDR3 is TGTGCCAGCAGTTACGATGACAGGCCTAGCAATCAGCCCCAGCATTTT. Translating it yields CASSYDDRPSNQPQHF.